Listed here are 27 T cell receptor beta chains from one sample, sequenced in a study of CD8+ T cells in alopecia areata. As the sequencing template, cDNA was produced by extracting RNA and reverse transcribing it. The protocol was immunoSEQ multiplex PCR, while the TCRdb copy is restricted to in-frame clones and leaves out a portion. The table records approximately 150,000 clones, roughly 60% of them present only once. The source material was CD4+ T cells sorted from blood. Source of these receptors: a human donor in good health.

The chain recombines TRBV10-3 with TRBJ2-7, with D maybe TRBD1 (6 bases). Germline values: CDR1 ENHRY, CDR2 SYGVKD. The ends were cut back, 4 bases at V and 3 bases at J, with 10 bases in the middle. The CDR3 covers 13 residues. The CDR3 loop reads CAISGDRNYEQYF. DNA of the CDR3: TGTGCCATCAGTGGAGACAGGAACTACGAGCAGTACTTC.

This clone showed up just a few times. The V gene is TRBV29-1, the J gene TRBJ1-4, with D perhaps TRBD1 (6 bases). The CDR3 sequence is 13 residues long. CDR1 and CDR2 (germline): SQVTM, ANQGSEA. V was pared by 7 bases and J by 10 bases, with 19 bases between. The CDR3 region has the DNA TGCAGCGGCGGGGCAGGGGAGGGAGGAAAACTGTTTTTT. Encoded protein: CSGGAGEGGKLFF.

The rearrangement joins TRBV4-1 to TRBJ2-3, with 10 bases fitting TRBD2. The V segment lost 4 bases and the J segment 3 bases; nucleotides outside the gene matches: 10. CDR1 and CDR2 (germline): MGHRA, YSYEKL. The length of the CDR3 is 17 residues. CDR3: CASSPSGRARSTDTQYF. The CDR3 DNA follows: TGCGCCAGCAGCCCAAGCGGGAGGGCCCGGAGTACAGATACGCAGTATTTT.

The gene calls are TRBV28 and TRBJ1-2, with 8 nucleotides matching TRBD1. The CDR3 totals 13 residues. CDR1 and CDR2 (germline): MDHEN, SYDVKM. After removal of 3 bases from V and 5 bases from J, the junction contained 2 bases not matched to a gene. CDR3: CASSLNRGYGYTF. CDR3 DNA: TGTGCCAGCAGTTTGAACAGGGGGTATGGCTACACCTTC.

This clone was counted a few times. The chain couples TRBV27 to TRBJ1-1; D not certain. V lost 6 bases to trimming and J lost 0 bases, with 11 bases between them. Germline V gene lookup returns CDR1 MNHEY and CDR2 SMNVEV (reference sequence). The CDR3 spans 14 residues. The CDR3 loop is CASRPISMNTEAFF. DNA for the CDR3: TGTGCCAGCAGACCGATTTCCATGAACACTGAAGCTTTCTTT.

This clone has only a few counts. The chain carries TRBV29-1 and TRBJ2-7; no reliable D call. This CDR3 is built from 13 residues. CDR1 SQVTM and CDR2 ANQGSEA come from the germline V gene. Trimming pared 6 bases from V and 1 base from J, leaving 13 bases between. In DNA form, the CDR3 reads TGCAGCGTCCGAATACCCCGTTCCTACGAGCAGTACTTC. Its protein product is CSVRIPRSYEQYF.

This chain connects TRBV6-5 to TRBJ1-2; maybe TRBD1 (5 bases). The CDR3 extends over 15 amino acids. Germline V lookup: CDR1 MNHEY, CDR2 SVGAGI. V was trimmed by 6 bases and J by 2 bases, leaving 16 bases between them. The CDR3 reads CASRERGAWNYGYTF. The CDR3 region has the DNA TGTGCCAGCAGAGAGCGAGGGGCGTGGAACTATGGCTACACCTTC.

The gene calls are TRBV2 and TRBJ1-1; no definite D call. Germline V gene data show CDR1 as SNHLY and CDR2 as FYNNEI. This CDR3 region has 11 residues. Trimming pared 3 bases from V and 1 base from J, leaving 0 bases between. CDR3 sequence (DNA): TGTGCCAGCAGTGAGAACACTGAAGCTTTCTTT. Protein product: CASSENTEAFF. Based on the CDR3 plus reference TRBV2 and TRBJ1-1, the full variable domain is EPEVTQTPSHQVTQMGQEVILRCVPISNHLYFYWYRQILGQKVEFLVSFYNNEISEKSEIFDDQFSVERPDGSNFTLKIRSTKLEDSAMYFCASSENTEAFFGQGTRLTVV.

This clone turned up a few times. V is TRBV2 and J is TRBJ2-7; possibly TRBD1 for D (6 bases). The germline CDR1 and CDR2 sequences are SNHLY and FYNNEI. V shed 6 bases and J shed 4 bases, with 13 bases lying between them. The CDR3 extends over 13 amino acids. CDR3 DNA sequence: TGTGCCAGCAGCGATGACAGGTTTTACGAGCAGTACTTC. This codes for CASSDDRFYEQYF. The full variable domain, in which reference TRBV2 and TRBJ2-7 provide the parts outside the CDR3, is EPEVTQTPSHQVTQMGQEVILRCVPISNHLYFYWYRQILGQKVEFLVSFYNNEISEKSEIFDDQFSVERPDGSNFTLKIRSTKLEDSAMYFCASSDDRFYEQYFGPGTRLTVT.

This clone was seen more than once but under ten times. This chain joins TRBV5-1 and TRBJ2-3; D is undetermined. V was pared by 7 bases and J by 2 bases, with 8 bases between. Germline CDR1 is SGHRS and CDR2 is YFSETQ. This CDR3 is built from 12 residues. The CDR3 sequence is CASFDPTDTQYF. CDR3 DNA: TGCGCCAGCTTTGACCCCACAGATACGCAGTATTTT. The full variable domain, with the rest looked up from reference TRBV5-1 and TRBJ2-3, is KAGVTQTPRYLIKTRGQQVTLSCSPISGHRSVSWYQQTPGQGLQFLFEYFSETQRNKGNFPGRFSGRQFSNSRSEMNVSTLELGDSALYLCASFDPTDTQYFGPGTRLTVL.

This clone has a handful of counts. V is TRBV7-9 and J is TRBJ1-4; D remains unclear. Germline CDR1 SEHNR, CDR2 FQNEAQ (reference sequence). The length of the CDR3 is 13 residues. With 5 bases removed from V and 14 bases from J, the gap between germline ends came to 18 bases. CDR3 DNA: TGTGCCAGCAGCCCCGACGGGTCCGGAGGGCTGTTTTTT. Its protein product is CASSPDGSGGLFF.

This clone came up once. The rearrangement joins TRBV6-5 to TRBJ1-1, with TRBD1 as a possible D gene (5 bases). Between the trimmed V and J ends, which lost 8 bases and 6 bases, there was a span of 7 bases. Germline CDR1 reads MNHEY; CDR2 reads SVGAGI. The CDR3 sequence is 10 residues long. CDR3: CASGAPEAFF. The CDR3 coding sequence is TGTGCCAGCGGGGCCCCTGAAGCTTTCTTT.

The gene calls are TRBV5-4 and TRBJ2-5, with TRBD2 matching over 8 bases. V gave up 0 bases and J gave up 2 bases; unmatched junction bases: 6. The CDR3 contains 16 residues. Germline CDR1 SGHNT, CDR2 YYREEE (reference sequence). The CDR3 sequence: CASSLVGREGQETQYF. The CDR3 DNA is TGTGCCAGCAGCTTGGTTGGCCGGGAGGGGCAAGAGACCCAGTACTTC.

The V call is TRBV29-1, the J call TRBJ1-1; 7 bases fit TRBD1. J gave up 11 bases and V 5 bases, and 5 bases lay outside the gene matches. The CDR3 is 10 amino acids. Germline-derived CDR1 and CDR2 are SQVTM and ANQGSEA. The CDR3 here is CSVLGQHAFF. The CDR3 DNA follows: TGCAGCGTTCTGGGACAGCACGCTTTCTTT.

V gene TRBV20-1 combines with J gene TRBJ2-7; maybe TRBD1 (6 bases). Per germline, CDR1 DFQATT and CDR2 SNEGSKA (reference sequence). V lost 5 bases, J lost 3 bases, and 8 bases lay in between. The CDR3 consists of 11 residues. CDR3 loop: CSAATGYEQYF. In DNA form, the CDR3 reads TGCAGTGCTGCGACAGGCTACGAGCAGTACTTC.

CDR3 protein: CSVSTAFYNEQFF. CDR3 nucleotides: TGCAGCGTGTCTACGGCCTTCTACAATGAGCAGTTCTTC. This rearrangement joins TRBV29-1 to TRBJ2-1; no firm D call. Trimming shortened V by 6 bases and J by 3 bases, and 12 bases separated the two germline ends. The germline gives CDR1 SQVTM, CDR2 ANQGSEA. The CDR3 extends over 13 amino acids.

This clone has only one observation. The J gene is TRBJ1-1, the V gene TRBV23-1; 9 bases line up with TRBD1. TRBV23-1 is classed as an ORF, of uncertain function. The CDR3 runs 19 residues. The V and J ends lost 0 bases and 1 base, in that order; junction bases with no gene match: 12. The CDR3: CASSQSGQGLSNENTEAFF. The CDR3 DNA reads TGCGCCAGCAGTCAATCGGGACAGGGCCTAAGTAACGAGAACACTGAAGCTTTCTTT.

The gene calls are TRBV19 and TRBJ1-1; the D gene is possibly TRBD1 (5 bases). CDR3 length: 19 amino acids. In germline, CDR1 is LNHDA, CDR2 SQIVND (reference sequence). Trimming took off 3 bases at V and 2 bases at J, with 25 bases between the two ends. CDR3 nucleotides: TGTGCCAGTAGTATCCGGAGGGTGGGTAGGGGCCCGGCAAACACTGAAGCTTTCTTT. Its translation: CASSIRRVGRGPANTEAFF.

The chain has TRBV5-4 and TRBJ2-7; D assignment may be TRBD1 or TRBD2 (5 bases each). Trimming cost V 2 bases and J 0 bases, with 15 bases left between them. The CDR3 consists of 16 residues. The germline V gene encodes CDR1 SGHNT and CDR2 YYREEE (reference sequence). The CDR3 reads CASSFSGTRSSYEQYF. In DNA, the CDR3 is TGTGCCAGCAGCTTTTCCGGGACGAGGAGCTCCTACGAGCAGTACTTC.

The CDR3 nucleotides read TGCGCCAGCAGCCAAGTGGGTGTCCTAGGGCCCCAGCATTTT. Translated: CASSQVGVLGPQHF. The chain employs TRBV4-1 and TRBJ1-5; D remains ambiguous. CDR3 size: 14 residues. V was cut by 1 base and J by 9 bases, with 13 bases left in between. Per germline, CDR1 MGHRA and CDR2 YSYEKL.

V is TRBV7-8 and J is TRBJ2-2, with D perhaps matching TRBD2 (6 bases). Trimming took off 1 base at V and 6 bases at J, with 18 bases between the two ends. The CDR3 length is 17 residues. Germline CDR1 is SGHVS and CDR2 is FQNEAQ. This CDR3 reads CASSLEWGLFTPGELFF. The CDR3 coding sequence is TGTGCCAGCAGCTTAGAGTGGGGACTCTTTACACCCGGGGAGCTGTTTTTT.

This clone occurred a few times. This chain links TRBV13 with TRBJ2-1, with D tentatively TRBD1 or TRBD2 (5 bases each). Germline CDR1 and CDR2: PRHDT and FYEKMQ (reference sequence). V lost 1 base, J lost 0 bases, and 13 bases lay in between. This CDR3 has 17 amino acids. The CDR3 spells CASSLEGWGSSYNEQFF. The CDR3 DNA is TGTGCCAGCAGCTTAGAGGGGTGGGGGAGCTCCTACAATGAGCAGTTCTTC.

This clone has more than one count but fewer than ten. The chain joins TRBV13 to TRBJ2-1, with 7 bases aligning to TRBD2. There are 15 residues in the CDR3. Germline CDR1 and CDR2: PRHDT and FYEKMQ (reference sequence). With 2 bases clipped from V and 5 bases from J, the junction kept 6 bases outside the gene matches. Here the CDR3 DNA reads TGTGCCAGCAGCTTACCCAGCGGGAATCACAATGAGCAGTTCTTC. Protein: CASSLPSGNHNEQFF.

The chain uses TRBV7-9 and TRBJ2-1, with 7 bases identical to TRBD2. With V trimmed by 7 bases and J by 1 base, 13 bases remained unmatched. CDR3 size: 17 residues. Germline values: CDR1 SEHNR, CDR2 FQNEAQ (reference sequence). The CDR3 DNA follows: TGTGCCAGCACTCTTGGGGCGGGGGATAATTCCTACAATGAGCAGTTCTTC. Translating it yields CASTLGAGDNSYNEQFF. Variable domain in full (rest from reference TRBV7-9 and TRBJ2-1): DTGVSQNPRHKITKRGQNVTFRCDPISEHNRLYWYRQTLGQGPEFLTYFQNEAQLEKSRLLSDRFSAERPKGSFSTLEIQRTEQGDSAMYLCASTLGAGDNSYNEQFFGPGTRLTVL.

This clone was observed a handful of times. This chain connects TRBV10-3 to TRBJ2-1; D call uncertain. Germline V gene data show CDR1 as ENHRY and CDR2 as SYGVKD. The length of the CDR3 is 15 residues. Between the trimmed V and J ends, which lost 2 bases and 10 bases, there was a span of 18 bases. CDR3 DNA sequence: TGTGCCATCAGTGAGGATGGTAGCCCAATAGGGGAGCAGTTCTTC. Translating it yields CAISEDGSPIGEQFF.

The genes are TRBV7-6 and TRBJ2-7; the match to TRBD2 covers 13 bases. V shed 0 bases, J shed 7 bases, and the junction held 6 bases outside the gene matches. Germline V CDR1 and CDR2: SGHVS, FNYEAQ. The CDR3 sequence is 16 residues long. The CDR3 reads CASSLATSGRAWEQYF. The CDR3, as DNA: TGTGCCAGCAGCTTAGCCACTAGCGGGAGGGCCTGGGAGCAGTACTTC.

The gene calls are TRBV20-1 and TRBJ2-7; the match to TRBD1 covers 7 bases. The CDR3 runs 11 residues. Germline loops: CDR1 DFQATT, CDR2 SNEGSKA (reference sequence). Trimming removed 7 bases from V and 4 bases from J; junction bases left unmatched: 4. The CDR3 reads CSGHRGYEQYF. The CDR3 DNA follows: TGCAGTGGGCACAGGGGTTACGAGCAGTACTTC.